These T cell receptor beta chains were read from a single sample in a study of T-cell memory formation after mild COVID-19. TCRdb re-called the 5' RACE reads with MiXCR, one entry per CDR3 protein. The data show 550,000 to 600,000 distinct CDR3 sequences, 20% to 25% seen once. Sample: PBMCs or a T cell subset sorted from them (not recorded which). The origin of the receptors is an adult woman who had mild COVID-19 (a few samples of this study predate the infection). Cell type and time point are not known. CDR3s include the opening cysteine and the closing phenylalanine or tryptophan. A D gene is named only where the DNA matches it firmly. Size tells how often a clone was seen (once, few, many) or the class of an expanded clone, and some rows leave it out.

v_call: TRBV19; j_call: TRBJ2-1; cdr3_length: 15; clone_size: few; d_call: NA; cdr3_aa: CASRARGELDNEQFF; cdr3_nt: TGTGCCAGCCGAGCCCGGGGCGAGCTCGACAATGAGCAGTTCTTC
v_call: TRBV7-8; j_call: TRBJ2-1; cdr3_length: 14; clone_size: NA; d_call: NA; cdr3_aa: CASSLGIRGGEQFF; cdr3_nt: TGTGCCAGCAGCTTAGGGATCAGGGGTGGCGAGCAGTTCTTC
v_call: TRBV5-5; j_call: TRBJ2-7; cdr3_length: 14; clone_size: few; d_call: TRBD2; cdr3_aa: CASSWSSGSYEQYF; cdr3_nt: TGTGCCAGCAGCTGGAGCAGCGGGAGCTACGAGCAGTACTTC
v_call: TRBV29-1; j_call: TRBJ1-1; cdr3_length: 11; clone_size: NA; d_call: NA; cdr3_aa: CSVRRNTEAFF; cdr3_nt: TGCAGCGTCCGGAGGAACACTGAAGCTTTCTTT
v_call: TRBV6-2/TRBV6-3; j_call: TRBJ1-1; cdr3_length: 14; clone_size: once; d_call: NA; cdr3_aa: CASSWEPLGTEAFF; cdr3_nt: TGTGCCAGCAGTTGGGAACCTCTGGGAACTGAAGCTTTCTTT
v_call: TRBV28; j_call: TRBJ2-7; cdr3_length: 14; clone_size: few; d_call: NA; cdr3_aa: CASSIPTGSYEQYF; cdr3_nt: TGTGCCAGCAGTATTCCGACAGGCTCCTACGAGCAGTACTTC
v_call: TRBV5-1; j_call: TRBJ1-2; cdr3_length: 15; clone_size: NA; d_call: NA; cdr3_aa: CASSRAVSEQDGYTF; cdr3_nt: TGCGCCAGCAGTCGCGCGGTTTCCGAGCAGGATGGCTACACCTTC
v_call: TRBV4-2; j_call: TRBJ1-2; cdr3_length: 14; clone_size: NA; d_call: TRBD1; cdr3_aa: CASSQDRTGSGYTF; cdr3_nt: TGTGCCAGCAGCCAAGATCGGACAGGTAGTGGCTACACCTTC
v_call: TRBV6-5; j_call: TRBJ1-2; cdr3_length: 15; clone_size: NA; d_call: TRBD1; cdr3_aa: CASTPRTGHLNGYTF; cdr3_nt: TGTGCCAGCACCCCAAGGACAGGACACTTAAATGGCTACACCTTC
v_call: TRBV10-3; j_call: TRBJ2-7; cdr3_length: 16; clone_size: few; d_call: TRBD1; cdr3_aa: CAISERGEGALYEQYF; cdr3_nt: TGTGCCATCAGTGAACGAGGCGAGGGGGCTCTCTACGAGCAGTACTTC
v_call: TRBV27; j_call: TRBJ2-7; cdr3_length: 13; clone_size: NA; d_call: TRBD1; cdr3_aa: CASSPRQGREQYF; cdr3_nt: TGTGCCAGCAGTCCGCGACAGGGTCGCGAGCAGTACTTC
v_call: TRBV19; j_call: TRBJ2-2; cdr3_length: 15; clone_size: NA; d_call: TRBD1; cdr3_aa: CATKVGTGVTGELFF; cdr3_nt: TGTGCCACCAAGGTGGGGACAGGAGTCACCGGGGAGCTGTTTTTT
v_call: TRBV12-3/TRBV12-4; j_call: TRBJ1-5; cdr3_length: 15; clone_size: few; d_call: NA; cdr3_aa: CASSLTGTNRGPQHF; cdr3_nt: TGTGCCAGCAGCCTTACCGGGACCAACCGCGGGCCCCAGCATTTT
v_call: TRBV5-6; j_call: TRBJ1-3; cdr3_length: 15; clone_size: NA; d_call: TRBD1; cdr3_aa: CASSSQTGGRNTIYF; cdr3_nt: TGTGCCAGCAGCTCCCAGACAGGGGGTCGAAACACCATATATTTT
v_call: TRBV18; j_call: TRBJ1-1; cdr3_length: 15; clone_size: few; d_call: TRBD1; cdr3_aa: CASSQGAAMNTEAFF; cdr3_nt: TGTGCCAGCTCGCAGGGGGCTGCAATGAACACTGAAGCTTTCTTT
v_call: TRBV5-1; j_call: TRBJ2-5; cdr3_length: 16; clone_size: few; d_call: TRBD2; cdr3_aa: CASSTPGTSEKETQYF; cdr3_nt: TGCGCCAGCAGCACACCCGGGACTAGCGAAAAAGAGACCCAGTACTTC
v_call: TRBV20-1; j_call: TRBJ1-2; cdr3_length: 16; clone_size: NA; d_call: TRBD1; cdr3_aa: CSARDTARGQVYGYTF; cdr3_nt: TGCAGTGCTAGAGATACGGCCAGGGGGCAGGTCTATGGCTACACCTTC
v_call: TRBV20-1; j_call: TRBJ2-7; cdr3_length: 12; clone_size: many; d_call: NA; cdr3_aa: CSARDNSYEQYF; cdr3_nt: TGCAGTGCTCGAGACAATAGCTACGAGCAGTACTTC
v_call: TRBV23-1; j_call: TRBJ2-7; cdr3_length: 23; clone_size: NA; d_call: NA; cdr3_aa: CASSQSDMLGLRCFWTSSYEQYF; cdr3_nt: TGCGCCAGCAGTCAATCGGACATGTTGGGGTTGCGGTGTTTCTGGACCAGCTCCTACGAGCAGTACTTC
v_call: TRBV3-1; j_call: TRBJ2-7; cdr3_length: 14; clone_size: NA; d_call: NA; cdr3_aa: CASSQDGTTYEQYF; cdr3_nt: TGTGCCAGCAGCCAAGACGGGACAACCTACGAGCAGTACTTC
v_call: TRBV7-2; j_call: TRBJ2-1; cdr3_length: 16; clone_size: few; d_call: NA; cdr3_aa: CASSLVSSLYYNEQFF; cdr3_nt: TGTGCCAGCAGCTTGGTCTCTAGTTTGTACTACAATGAGCAGTTCTTC
v_call: TRBV7-9; j_call: TRBJ1-2; cdr3_length: 13; clone_size: NA; d_call: TRBD1; cdr3_aa: CASSRDRETGYTF; cdr3_nt: TGTGCCAGCAGTAGGGACAGGGAGACTGGCTACACCTTC
v_call: TRBV29-1; j_call: TRBJ1-1; cdr3_length: 13; clone_size: few; d_call: NA; cdr3_aa: CSVGGPRDTEAFF; cdr3_nt: TGCAGCGTTGGGGGACCCCGGGACACTGAAGCTTTCTTT
v_call: TRBV12-3/TRBV12-4; j_call: TRBJ1-1; cdr3_length: 14; clone_size: few; d_call: NA; cdr3_aa: CASSVRGGRAEAFF; cdr3_nt: TGTGCCAGCAGCGTAAGGGGGGGTCGGGCTGAAGCTTTCTTT
v_call: TRBV20-1; j_call: TRBJ2-5; cdr3_length: 12; clone_size: few; d_call: TRBD1; cdr3_aa: CSAKGQGETQYF; cdr3_nt: TGCAGTGCCAAAGGACAGGGAGAGACCCAGTACTTC
v_call: TRBV19; j_call: TRBJ1-6; cdr3_length: 14; clone_size: NA; d_call: NA; cdr3_aa: CASSKTWGGSPLHF; cdr3_nt: TGTGCCAGTAGCAAGACTTGGGGGGGGTCACCCCTCCACTTT
v_call: TRBV19; j_call: TRBJ2-7; cdr3_length: 13; clone_size: NA; d_call: TRBD1; cdr3_aa: CASSVNRGGEQYF; cdr3_nt: TGTGCCAGTAGTGTAAACAGGGGCGGCGAGCAGTACTTC
v_call: TRBV15; j_call: TRBJ2-7; cdr3_length: 15; clone_size: few; d_call: TRBD1; cdr3_aa: CATSKDRDDYYEQYF; cdr3_nt: TGTGCCACCAGCAAAGACAGGGACGATTACTACGAGCAGTACTTC
v_call: TRBV5-1; j_call: TRBJ1-1; cdr3_length: 15; clone_size: few; d_call: NA; cdr3_aa: CASSLDRIPNTEAFF; cdr3_nt: TGCGCCAGCAGCTTGGACCGGATCCCTAACACTGAAGCTTTCTTT
v_call: TRBV5-1; j_call: TRBJ1-1; cdr3_length: 15; clone_size: many; d_call: TRBD1; cdr3_aa: CASSLGDRGITEAFF; cdr3_nt: TGCGCCAGCAGCTTGGGGGACAGGGGAATCACTGAAGCTTTCTTT
v_call: TRBV3-1; j_call: TRBJ1-1; cdr3_length: 18; clone_size: once; d_call: NA; cdr3_aa: CASSQDSRLLLSNTEAFF; cdr3_nt: TGTGCCAGCAGCCAAGATTCCAGGCTGCTCCTTTCGAACACTGAAGCTTTCTTT
v_call: TRBV2; j_call: TRBJ2-5; cdr3_length: 14; clone_size: NA; d_call: NA; cdr3_aa: CASSEAAGQETQYF; cdr3_nt: TGTGCCAGCAGTGAAGCGGCAGGGCAGGAGACCCAGTACTTC
v_call: TRBV5-1; j_call: TRBJ2-7; cdr3_length: 15; clone_size: NA; d_call: NA; cdr3_aa: CASSLGADGTYEQYF; cdr3_nt: TGCGCCAGCAGCTTGGGGGCGGACGGGACCTACGAGCAGTACTTC
v_call: TRBV29-1; j_call: TRBJ2-5; cdr3_length: 13; clone_size: few; d_call: NA; cdr3_aa: CSVELQIQETQYF; cdr3_nt: TGCAGCGTTGAGCTTCAGATTCAAGAGACCCAGTACTTC
v_call: TRBV7-6; j_call: TRBJ2-1; cdr3_length: 16; clone_size: NA; d_call: TRBD2; cdr3_aa: CASSFRSSGKLHEQFF; cdr3_nt: TGTGCCAGCAGCTTTAGGTCTAGCGGGAAACTCCATGAGCAGTTCTTC
v_call: TRBV30; j_call: TRBJ2-7; cdr3_length: 14; clone_size: NA; d_call: NA; cdr3_aa: CAWSGGPISYEQYF; cdr3_nt: TGTGCCTGGAGTGGGGGGCCGATCTCCTACGAGCAGTACTTC
v_call: TRBV6-5; j_call: TRBJ2-7; cdr3_length: 14; clone_size: NA; d_call: NA; cdr3_aa: CASRPGGPAEEQYF; cdr3_nt: TGTGCCAGCAGGCCCGGGGGGCCCGCTGAAGAGCAGTACTTC
v_call: TRBV20-1; j_call: TRBJ2-2; cdr3_length: 16; clone_size: NA; d_call: TRBD2; cdr3_aa: CSARGGLAGENGELFF; cdr3_nt: TGCAGTGCTAGAGGCGGACTAGCGGGAGAAAACGGGGAGCTGTTTTTT
v_call: TRBV5-1; j_call: TRBJ1-1; cdr3_length: 15; clone_size: NA; d_call: NA; cdr3_aa: CASSLSTTRNTEAFF; cdr3_nt: TGCGCCAGCAGCTTGTCAACCACACGGAACACTGAAGCTTTCTTT
v_call: TRBV5-5; j_call: TRBJ2-4; cdr3_length: 16; clone_size: few; d_call: NA; cdr3_aa: CASSLWGLSAKNIQYF; cdr3_nt: TGTGCCAGCAGCTTGTGGGGACTTTCGGCCAAAAACATTCAGTACTTC
v_call: TRBV2; j_call: TRBJ1-1; cdr3_length: 16; clone_size: NA; d_call: NA; cdr3_aa: CASSVGAGVSQTEAFF; cdr3_nt: TGTGCCAGCAGTGTCGGTGCCGGAGTAAGCCAAACTGAAGCTTTCTTT
v_call: TRBV13; j_call: TRBJ1-4; cdr3_length: 17; clone_size: NA; d_call: NA; cdr3_aa: CASSSRQSGSTNEKLFF; cdr3_nt: TGTGCCAGCAGCTCCAGACAATCAGGTTCAACTAATGAAAAACTGTTTTTT
v_call: TRBV4-3; j_call: TRBJ1-4; cdr3_length: 15; clone_size: many; d_call: NA; cdr3_aa: CASSQGQATNEKLFF; cdr3_nt: TGCGCCAGCAGCCAAGGGCAGGCAACTAATGAAAAACTGTTTTTT
v_call: TRBV7-2; j_call: TRBJ1-2; cdr3_length: 14; clone_size: NA; d_call: NA; cdr3_aa: CASTIDASYYGYTF; cdr3_nt: TGTGCCAGCACGATCGACGCCTCCTACTATGGCTACACCTTC
v_call: TRBV7-6; j_call: TRBJ2-3; cdr3_length: 14; clone_size: few; d_call: NA; cdr3_aa: CASRPQGGTDTQYF; cdr3_nt: TGTGCCAGCAGGCCCCAGGGTGGCACAGATACGCAGTATTTT
v_call: TRBV7-9; j_call: TRBJ2-7; cdr3_length: 16; clone_size: NA; d_call: NA; cdr3_aa: CASSALGRETSYEQYF; cdr3_nt: TGTGCCAGCAGCGCCTTAGGCCGGGAGACTTCCTACGAGCAGTACTTC
v_call: TRBV12-3/TRBV12-4; j_call: TRBJ2-3; cdr3_length: 12; clone_size: NA; d_call: NA; cdr3_aa: CASGNRADTQYF; cdr3_nt: TGTGCCAGCGGGAATAGAGCAGATACGCAGTATTTT